Listed below are T cell receptor beta chains from one sample, sequenced in a study of somatic mutations in cytotoxic T cells in rheumatoid arthritis. Data came from immunoSEQ multiplex PCR; TCRdb stores just in-frame clones and leaves some out. The repertoire includes around 21,000 clones, approximately 84% of them detected once, and about 11% sits in the top ten. The material sequenced was CD8+ T cells sorted from blood. The receptors originated from an adult with rheumatoid arthritis. CDR3s include the opening cysteine and the closing phenylalanine or tryptophan. The D gene is left open where the match is weak. Clone size is not always given. Where it is, it says once, few, many or a class for expanded clones.

D	V	J	size	DNA	CDR3
TRBD2	TRBV7-9	TRBJ2-5	.	TGTGCCAGCAGCTTAGAAGGGTTTCTCTCCGGGAGGGAAGAGACCCAGTACTTC	CASSLEGFLSGREETQYF
TRBD2	TRBV7-8	TRBJ2-1	.	TGTGCCAGCAGCTTCGTAGCGGGGGGGCTTGATGAGCAGTTCTTC	CASSFVAGGLDEQFF
.	TRBV5-1	TRBJ2-7	.	TGCGCCAGCAGCTATGACGCAGCCTACGAGCAGTACTTC	CASSYDAAYEQYF
.	TRBV7-2	TRBJ2-7	.	TGTGCCAGCAGCGCCGACAGGTTTGGCTACGAGCAGTACTTC	CASSADRFGYEQYF
TRBD2	TRBV7-6	TRBJ2-5	few	TGTGCCAGCAGCCAAGACTTCCGGGGGGGCGGGGAGACCCAGTACTTC	CASSQDFRGGGETQYF
.	TRBV14	TRBJ1-2	.	TGTGCCAGCAGCCAATTCTACCTAGAGGAAAATGGCTACACCTTC	CASSQFYLEENGYTF
.	TRBV4-1	TRBJ1-1	.	TGCGCCAGCACCTCAGACATACTGAACACTGAAGCTTTCTTT	CASTSDILNTEAFF
TRBD2	TRBV6-1	TRBJ2-7	once	TGTGCCAGCAGTAAAGCGGGAACCCCCTACGAGCAGTACTTC	CASSKAGTPYEQYF
TRBD1	TRBV4-3	TRBJ1-3	.	TGCGCCAGCAGCCAAGATGGGACAGCGGGGGGCTCTGGAAACACCATATATTTT	CASSQDGTAGGSGNTIYF
.	TRBV11-3	TRBJ1-1	.	TGTGCCAGCAGCTTAGACGAGAACACTGAAGCTTTCTTT	CASSLDENTEAFF
TRBD1	TRBV5-3	TRBJ2-4	.	TGTGCCAGAAGCAGCGACAGGGGAGGCTTAGGGAACATTCAGTACTTC	CARSSDRGGLGNIQYF
.	TRBV6-6	TRBJ1-1	.	TGTGCCAGCAGGCCCGGGTTATCAGCTGAAGCTTTCTTT	CASRPGLSAEAFF
TRBD1	TRBV18	TRBJ2-6	.	TGTGCCAGCTCACCGGGACAGGGTATGGGGGCCAACGTCCTGACTTTC	CASSPGQGMGANVLTF
.	TRBV7-9	TRBJ2-7	.	TGTGCCAGCAGCAATGGGAACAGTGGACATTCCTACGAGCAGTACTTC	CASSNGNSGHSYEQYF
.	TRBV6-1	TRBJ2-7	.	TGTGCCAGCAGTGAAGTGGGGGAGGCCTCCTACGAGCAGTACTTC	CASSEVGEASYEQYF